A selection of T cell receptor beta chains follows, all from one sample in a study of CXCR3-negative and CXCR3-positive naive CD8 T cells. TCRdb reworked the 5' RACE reads into one entry per CDR3 protein, no DNA. Recorded for this sample: around 160,000 distinct CDR3 sequences. Sequencing input: naive CXCR3+ CD8+ T cells from blood. These receptors came from a human donor in good health. Some clones in this sample may be carry-over from other donors' samples. Each CDR3 is given with its conserved first and last residue.

j_call: TRBJ1-1; v_call: TRBV29-1; cdr3_aa: CSVEDRGPEAFF
j_call: TRBJ2-2; v_call: TRBV24-1; cdr3_aa: CPTGGPTDTGELFF
j_call: TRBJ1-1; v_call: TRBV12-3/TRBV12-4; cdr3_aa: CASKSPGRTEAFF
j_call: TRBJ1-2; v_call: TRBV7-9; cdr3_aa: CASSGGMGGYTF
j_call: TRBJ2-7; v_call: TRBV6-2/TRBV6-3; cdr3_aa: CASSYSPGGAYEQYF
j_call: TRBJ2-7; v_call: TRBV5-5; cdr3_aa: CASSFEGSYEQYF
j_call: TRBJ2-7; v_call: TRBV20-1; cdr3_aa: CSARGQGALFYEQYF
j_call: TRBJ2-1; v_call: TRBV14; cdr3_aa: CASSQGLAGDNEQFF
j_call: TRBJ1-2; v_call: TRBV15; cdr3_aa: CATSRPGSGFNYGYTF
j_call: TRBJ2-5; v_call: TRBV7-9; cdr3_aa: CASSLDLEETQYF
j_call: TRBJ2-2; v_call: TRBV28; cdr3_aa: CASSPRVTGELFF
j_call: TRBJ2-7; v_call: TRBV15; cdr3_aa: CATSGGTGVSEQYF
j_call: TRBJ1-5; v_call: TRBV9; cdr3_aa: CASSVGFSNQPQHF
j_call: TRBJ2-1; v_call: TRBV6-2/TRBV6-3; cdr3_aa: CASSYGSGLVVFF
j_call: TRBJ2-2; v_call: TRBV7-8; cdr3_aa: CASSPLGDTGELFF
j_call: TRBJ2-3; v_call: TRBV9; cdr3_aa: CASGGADTQYF